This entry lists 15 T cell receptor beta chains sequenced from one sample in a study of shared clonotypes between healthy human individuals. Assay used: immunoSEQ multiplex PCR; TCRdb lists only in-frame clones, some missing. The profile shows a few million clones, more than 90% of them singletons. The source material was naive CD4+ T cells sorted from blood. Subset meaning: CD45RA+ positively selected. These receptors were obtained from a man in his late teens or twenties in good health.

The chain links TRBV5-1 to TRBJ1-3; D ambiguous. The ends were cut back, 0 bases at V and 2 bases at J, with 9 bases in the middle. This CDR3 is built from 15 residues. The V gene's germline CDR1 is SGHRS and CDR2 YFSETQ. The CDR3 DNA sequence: TGCGCCAGCAGCTTGGATCTGGGTACTGGAAACACCATATATTTT. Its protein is CASSLDLGTGNTIYF.

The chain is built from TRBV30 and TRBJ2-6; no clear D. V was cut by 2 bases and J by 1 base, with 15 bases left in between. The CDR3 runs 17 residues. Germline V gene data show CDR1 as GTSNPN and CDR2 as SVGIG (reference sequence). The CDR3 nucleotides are TGTGCCTGGAGTCCCGGGCCCCGTCAATCTGGGGCCAACGTCCTGACTTTC. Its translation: CAWSPGPRQSGANVLTF.

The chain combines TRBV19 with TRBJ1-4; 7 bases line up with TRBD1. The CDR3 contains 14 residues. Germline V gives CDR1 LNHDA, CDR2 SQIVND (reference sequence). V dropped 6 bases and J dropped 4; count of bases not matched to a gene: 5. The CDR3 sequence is CASSRTGFNEKLFF. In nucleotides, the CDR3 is TGTGCCAGTAGCCGGACAGGATTTAATGAAAAACTGTTTTTT. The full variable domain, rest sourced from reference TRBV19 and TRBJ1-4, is DGGITQSPKYLFRKEGQNVTLSCEQNLNHDAMYWYRQDPGQGLRLIYYSQIVNDFQKGDIAEGYSVSREKKESFPLTVTSAQKNPTAFYLCASSRTGFNEKLFFGSGTQLSVL.

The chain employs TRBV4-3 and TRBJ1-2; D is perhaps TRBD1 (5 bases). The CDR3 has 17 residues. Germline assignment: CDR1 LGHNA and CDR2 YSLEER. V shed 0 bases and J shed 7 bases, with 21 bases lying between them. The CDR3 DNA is TGCGCCAGCAGCCAAGATCCGGCCGGGACGGTGCGTTCTGGCTACACCTTC. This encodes CASSQDPAGTVRSGYTF.

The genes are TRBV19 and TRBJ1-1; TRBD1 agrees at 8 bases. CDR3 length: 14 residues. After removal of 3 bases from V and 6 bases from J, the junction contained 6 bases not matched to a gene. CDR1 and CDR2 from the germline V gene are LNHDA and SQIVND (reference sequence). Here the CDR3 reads CASSIDRGAAEAFF. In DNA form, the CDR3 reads TGTGCCAGTAGTATTGACAGGGGAGCGGCTGAAGCTTTCTTT.

The CDR3 is CSAPEFGGNQPQHF. The CDR3 bases are TGCAGCGCCCCAGAGTTTGGGGGCAATCAGCCCCAGCATTTT. This sequence joins TRBV29-1 and TRBJ1-5; D gene unclear. Per the germline V gene, CDR1 is SQVTM and CDR2 is ANQGSEA. Trimming pared 7 bases from V and 2 bases from J, leaving 15 bases between. The length of the CDR3 is 14 residues.

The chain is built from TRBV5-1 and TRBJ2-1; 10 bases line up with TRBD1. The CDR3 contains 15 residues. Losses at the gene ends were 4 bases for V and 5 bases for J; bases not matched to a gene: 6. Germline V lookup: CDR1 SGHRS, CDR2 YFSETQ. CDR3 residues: CASSQTGGRNNEQFF. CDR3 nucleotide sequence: TGCGCCAGCAGCCAGACAGGGGGCCGGAACAATGAGCAGTTCTTC.

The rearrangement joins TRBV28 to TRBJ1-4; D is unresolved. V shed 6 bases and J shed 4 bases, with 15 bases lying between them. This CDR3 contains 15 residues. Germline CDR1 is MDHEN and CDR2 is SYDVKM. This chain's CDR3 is CASSRTNLGNEKLFF. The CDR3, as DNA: TGTGCCAGCAGCAGAACGAACCTCGGTAATGAAAAACTGTTTTTT.

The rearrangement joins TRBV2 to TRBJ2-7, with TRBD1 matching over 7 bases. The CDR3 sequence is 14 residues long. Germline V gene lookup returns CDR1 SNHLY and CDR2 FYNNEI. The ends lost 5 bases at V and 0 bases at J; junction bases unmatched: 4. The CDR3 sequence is CASSRQGGSYEQYF. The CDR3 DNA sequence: TGTGCCAGCAGTCGACAGGGCGGCTCCTACGAGCAGTACTTC.

The CDR3 coding sequence is TGCGCCAGCAGCAATGGGGACAGGGGGAAAGAGACCCAGTACTTC. Translated, it gives CASSNGDRGKETQYF. J is TRBJ2-5 and V is TRBV5-1; 11 bases are shared with TRBD1. This CDR3 spans 15 amino acids. Losses at the gene ends were 4 bases for V and 3 bases for J; bases not matched to a gene: 5. Germline V CDR1 and CDR2: SGHRS, YFSETQ.

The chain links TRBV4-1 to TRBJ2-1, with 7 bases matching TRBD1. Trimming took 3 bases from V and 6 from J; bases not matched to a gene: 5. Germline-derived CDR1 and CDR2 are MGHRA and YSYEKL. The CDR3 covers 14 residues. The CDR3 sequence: CASSHGQVRNEQFF. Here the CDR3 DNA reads TGCGCCAGCAGCCACGGACAGGTCCGCAATGAGCAGTTCTTC.

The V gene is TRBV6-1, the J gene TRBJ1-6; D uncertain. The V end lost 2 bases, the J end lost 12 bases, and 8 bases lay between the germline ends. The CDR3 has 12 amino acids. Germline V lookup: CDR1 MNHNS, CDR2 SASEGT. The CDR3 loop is CASSERTGPLHF. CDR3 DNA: TGTGCCAGCAGTGAAAGGACGGGACCCCTCCACTTT.

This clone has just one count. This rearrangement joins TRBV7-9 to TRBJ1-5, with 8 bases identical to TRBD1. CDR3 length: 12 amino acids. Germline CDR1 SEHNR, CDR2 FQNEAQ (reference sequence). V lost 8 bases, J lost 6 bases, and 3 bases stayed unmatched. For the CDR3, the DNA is TGTGCCAGCGGACAGGGATTTCAGCCCCAGCATTTT. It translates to CASGQGFQPQHF.

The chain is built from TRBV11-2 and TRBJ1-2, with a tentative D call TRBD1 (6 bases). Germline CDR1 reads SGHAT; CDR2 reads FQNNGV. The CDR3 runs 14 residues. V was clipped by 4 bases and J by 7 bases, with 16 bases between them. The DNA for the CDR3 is TGTGCCAGCAGCTGGTTCGACAGGACGGTTGGCTACACCTTC. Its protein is CASSWFDRTVGYTF.

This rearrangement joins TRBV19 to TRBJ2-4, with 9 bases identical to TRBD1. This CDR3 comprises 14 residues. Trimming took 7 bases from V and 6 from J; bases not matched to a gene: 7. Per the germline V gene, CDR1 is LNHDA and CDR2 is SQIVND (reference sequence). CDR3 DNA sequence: TGTGCCAGTAACCCGGGACAGGGTAGAAACATTCAGTACTTC. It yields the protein CASNPGQGRNIQYF.